The entry that follows covers one T cell receptor (beta chain) sequence. The CDR3 is made up of 16 amino acids. V lost 0 bases and J 1 base, leaving 16 bases between the germline ends. The germline gives CDR1 DFQATT, CDR2 SNEGSKA (reference sequence). CD8+ and CD4+ T cells circulating in blood were sequenced for TCR beta. Age- and sex-matched healthy donors served as the control group. While CD8+ and CD4+ T cells were isolated negatively, TEMRA cells were enriched by FACS. These data belong to a study of CD8 T cells in Susac syndrome. Reverse transcription of roughly 0.45 to 1 ug RNA used random hexamers. With immunoSEQ multiplex PCR, TCR beta CDR3 was amplified across 54 Vbeta and 13 Jbeta. TCRdb re-derived calls from the immunoSEQ multiplex PCR reads in MiXCR, one entry per CDR3 protein. Of 130,000 to 150,000 distinct CDR3 sequences listed, roughly 95% are singletons.

Sequencing was performed on CD4+ T cells from PBMCs. This chain links TRBV20-1 with TRBJ2-7; maybe TRBD2 (5 bases). This sequence originates from a human donor in good health. The CDR3 sequence: CSARDASEVGSYEQYF. The DNA for the CDR3 is TGCAGTGCTAGAGATGCCTCGGAGGTAGGGTCCTACGAGCAGTACTTC.